These 14 T cell receptor beta chains share one sample of origin, sequenced in a study of blood T cell repertoires in COVID-19. Clones were read by immunoSEQ multiplex PCR, and TCRdb kept only the in-frame ones, dropping some. The data hold some 100,000 clones, with around 87% observed a single time. The sequenced sample consisted of peripheral blood. These receptors were collected from a woman aged 25 to 39 with acute or convalescent COVID-19.

A single count supports this clone. This chain links TRBV4-1 with TRBJ1-2; TRBD1 might be the D (6 bases). This CDR3 comprises 13 residues. Trimming removed 6 bases at V and 2 bases at J, with 10 bases between. Germline V gives CDR1 MGHRA, CDR2 YSYEKL. CDR3 residues: CASRPTGNYGYTF. The CDR3 DNA follows: TGCGCCAGCAGACCCACAGGGAACTATGGCTACACCTTC.

The chain employs TRBV3-1 (or the pseudogene TRBV3-2) and TRBJ2-7; D unresolved. CDR3 size: 15 residues. V was clipped by 2 bases and J by 0 bases, with 11 bases between them. CDR1 LGHDT and CDR2 YNNKEL come from the germline V gene (reference sequence). The CDR3 DNA reads TGTGCCAGCAGCCAACGCAGGTTAAACTCCTACGAGCAGTACTTC. It yields the protein CASSQRRLNSYEQYF.

The chain combines TRBV5-1 with TRBJ2-3; 7 bases match TRBD1. The V segment lost 7 bases and the J segment 3 bases; nucleotides outside the gene matches: 11. This CDR3 region has 15 residues. CDR1 and CDR2 from the germline V gene are SGHRS and YFSETQ. The CDR3 loop is CASFRGAGGTDTQYF. CDR3 DNA: TGCGCCAGCTTCCGGGGTGCAGGGGGTACAGATACGCAGTATTTT. The entire variable domain, with the rest obtained from reference TRBV5-1 and TRBJ2-3, is as follows: KAGVTQTPRYLIKTRGQQVTLSCSPISGHRSVSWYQQTPGQGLQFLFEYFSETQRNKGNFPGRFSGRQFSNSRSEMNVSTLELGDSALYLCASFRGAGGTDTQYFGPGTRLTVL.

This chain joins TRBV5-1 and TRBJ1-6; D remains ambiguous. This CDR3 contains 16 residues. Trimming left V 0 bases short and J 7 bases short, with 14 bases between. Germline lookup yields CDR1 SGHRS and CDR2 YFSETQ. CDR3 DNA sequence: TGCGCCAGCAGCTTGGGACAATTGGCCGGAAATTCACCCCTCCACTTT. Residues: CASSLGQLAGNSPLHF.

CDR3 loop: CASSLGDSNYGYTF. CDR3 coding DNA: TGTGCCAGCAGCTTGGGGGACAGTAACTATGGCTACACCTTC. The chain combines TRBV5-6 with TRBJ1-2, with 7 bases identical to TRBD1. Germline V gene lookup returns CDR1 SGHDT and CDR2 YYEEEE. The CDR3 sequence is 14 residues long. J lost 1 base, V lost 0 bases, and 0 bases had no gene match.

The chain employs TRBV4-1 and TRBJ1-1; D remains ambiguous. Trimming stripped 4 bases from V and 7 bases from J, with 25 bases between. Germline CDR1 is MGHRA and CDR2 is YSYEKL. The CDR3 runs to 17 residues. The CDR3, as DNA: TGCGCCAGCAGCCGCGATATTGGAGAACGTCGTCCCTTTGAAGCTTTCTTT. It encodes CASSRDIGERRPFEAFF.

The V gene is TRBV28, the J gene TRBJ2-7; TRBD1 matches 10 bases. Germline CDR1 MDHEN, CDR2 SYDVKM. CDR3 length equals 14 residues. V gave up 5 bases and J gave up 2 bases; unmatched junction bases: 3. The CDR3 region has the DNA TGTGCCAGCAGTCAGACAGGGGGCCCCTACGAGCAGTACTTC. Amino acids: CASSQTGGPYEQYF.

The rearrangement uses TRBV6-2 or TRBV6-3 and TRBJ2-3, with D perhaps matching TRBD2 (5 bases). Germline loops: CDR1 MNHEY, CDR2 SVGEGT. The CDR3 has 15 residues. V was pared by 6 bases and J by 1 base, with 14 bases between. This CDR3 is CASSLTSGGTDTQYF. Here the CDR3 DNA reads TGTGCCAGCAGCCTGACTTCCGGGGGCACAGATACGCAGTATTTT.

The V call is TRBV18, the J call TRBJ1-1, with 7 bases identical to TRBD1. Germline V CDR1 and CDR2: KGHSH, LQKENI. The trim removed 3 bases at V and 5 bases at J, leaving 9 bases unmatched. The CDR3 sequence is 15 residues long. The CDR3 reads CASSPWASRGTEAFF. In DNA form, the CDR3 reads TGTGCCAGCTCACCGTGGGCTTCCAGGGGGACTGAAGCTTTCTTT. The full variable domain, in which reference TRBV18 and TRBJ1-1 provide the parts outside the CDR3, is NAGVMQNPRHLVRRRGQEARLRCSPMKGHSHVYWYRQLPEEGLKFMVYLQKENIIDESGMPKERFSAEFPKEGPSILRIQQVVRGDSAAYFCASSPWASRGTEAFFGQGTRLTVV.

The V and J genes are TRBV4-2 and TRBJ1-1, with D possibly being TRBD1 (5 bases). CDR3 length equals 15 residues. Germline CDR1 LGHNA, CDR2 YNFKEQ. Trimming stripped 1 base from V and 5 bases from J, with 14 bases between. The CDR3 nucleotides read TGTGCCAGCAGCCAAGTCCCTACAGGTAATACTGAAGCTTTCTTT. Residues: CASSQVPTGNTEAFF.

V gene TRBV19 combines with J gene TRBJ1-5, with 7 bases aligning to TRBD1. Trimming removed 6 bases from V and 6 bases from J; junction bases left unmatched: 11. Germline V gives CDR1 LNHDA, CDR2 SQIVND (reference sequence). The CDR3 consists of 15 residues. The DNA for the CDR3 is TGTGCCAGTAGCCCGGTGACAGGGAAGACTCAGCCCCAGCATTTT. It translates to CASSPVTGKTQPQHF.

This clone was counted between two and nine times. The rearrangement links TRBV6-2 or TRBV6-3 to TRBJ1-3; 7 bases are a match to TRBD1. Germline values: CDR1 MNHEY, CDR2 SVGEGT. The junction had 0 bases not matched to a gene; V was cut back by 2 bases and J by 2 bases. The CDR3 contains 14 residues. The CDR3 region has the DNA TGTGCCAGCAGTTACACAGGGGCTGGAAACACCATATATTTT. It codes for CASSYTGAGNTIYF.

The J gene is TRBJ1-6, the V gene TRBV12-3 or TRBV12-4, with D unclear. V dropped 3 bases and J dropped 10 bases, with 10 bases sitting between them. The CDR3 consists of 13 residues. The CDR3 bases are TGTGCCAGCAGTTTGTTAAGCGAGTCACCCCTCCACTTT. This sequence encodes CASSLLSESPLHF.

The rearrangement uses TRBV30 and TRBJ1-3, with 9 nucleotides matching TRBD1. Germline-derived CDR1 and CDR2 are GTSNPN and SVGIG (reference sequence). This CDR3 is 14 amino acids long. The junction had 6 bases not matched to a gene; V was cut back by 5 bases and J by 4 bases. CDR3 residues: CAWHPGQGGNTIYF. The CDR3 nucleotides are TGTGCCTGGCATCCGGGACAGGGCGGAAACACCATATATTTT.